The entry below describes one T cell receptor (beta chain). The germline V and J ends were trimmed by 6 bases and 0 bases, with 18 bases remaining between them. The CDR3 runs 18 residues. The V gene's germline CDR1 is MDHEN and CDR2 SYDVKM. The data are from a study of cytomegalovirus exposure and HLA in healthy donors. Study background: Most genotyped donors, 65% to 85% of around 370, had Caucasian-associated genetic ancestry.

Both 60 Vbeta primers and 13 Jbeta primers went into the PCR. Sequenced by immunoSEQ multiplex PCR; TCRdb stores in-frame clones only, minus some. This table holds around 100,000 clones, roughly 85% found once. The chain uses TRBV28 and TRBJ2-6, with D tentatively TRBD2 (5 bases). Material: PBMCs. This TCR was recovered from a woman aged 40-49 years in good health and CMV-seronegative. CDR3 in DNA: TGTGCCAGCAGCCCGGCCGGGGTATCCAGCTCTGGGGCCAACGTCCTGACTTTC. Residues: CASSPAGVSSSGANVLTF.